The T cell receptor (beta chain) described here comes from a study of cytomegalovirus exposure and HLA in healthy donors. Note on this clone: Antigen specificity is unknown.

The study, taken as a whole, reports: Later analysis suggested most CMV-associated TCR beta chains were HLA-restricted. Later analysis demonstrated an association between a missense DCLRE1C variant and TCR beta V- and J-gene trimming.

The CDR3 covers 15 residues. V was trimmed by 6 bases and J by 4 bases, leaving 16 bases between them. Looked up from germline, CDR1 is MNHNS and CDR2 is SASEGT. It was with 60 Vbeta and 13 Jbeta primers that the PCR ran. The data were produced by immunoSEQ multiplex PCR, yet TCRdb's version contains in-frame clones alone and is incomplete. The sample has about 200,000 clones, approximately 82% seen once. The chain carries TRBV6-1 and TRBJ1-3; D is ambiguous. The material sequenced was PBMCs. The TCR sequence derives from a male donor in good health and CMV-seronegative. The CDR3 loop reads CASRSTAGLGNTIYF. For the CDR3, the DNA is TGTGCCAGCAGGTCCACCGCGGGATTGGGAAACACCATATATTTT.